A selection of T cell receptor beta chains follows, all from one sample in a study of T cells after yellow fever vaccination. TCRdb re-called the 5' RACE reads with MiXCR, one entry per CDR3 protein. Among a few hundred thousand distinct CDR3 sequences listed, about a sixth were seen once. The sequenced sample was PBMCs, obtained 5 days after the first yellow fever vaccination. These receptors all stem from a man aged 18 to 30 who received the YFV17D yellow fever vaccine. Both conserved end residues are part of each CDR3. D genes are given only for firm matches. The size field is filled for only some rows; it gives once, few, many or a size class.

v_call: TRBV10-3
cdr3_length: 14
clone_size: -
d_call: -
j_call: TRBJ1-2
cdr3_aa: CAISEARRAIGYTF
cdr3_nt: TGTGCCATCAGTGAGGCAAGGCGGGCGATCGGCTACACCTTC

v_call: TRBV19
cdr3_length: 14
clone_size: many
d_call: -
j_call: TRBJ2-4
cdr3_aa: CASSITGSKNIQYF
cdr3_nt: TGTGCCAGTAGTATAACGGGATCCAAAAACATTCAGTACTTC

v_call: TRBV20-1
cdr3_length: 12
clone_size: few
d_call: -
j_call: TRBJ1-1
cdr3_aa: CSASFAGTEAFF
cdr3_nt: TGCAGTGCTAGCTTTGCCGGGACTGAAGCTTTCTTT

v_call: TRBV4-1
cdr3_length: 14
clone_size: few
d_call: -
j_call: TRBJ2-7
cdr3_aa: CASSPRTVSYEQYF
cdr3_nt: TGCGCCAGCAGCCCTCGGACAGTAAGCTACGAGCAGTACTTC

v_call: TRBV7-9
cdr3_length: 16
clone_size: few
d_call: TRBD1
j_call: TRBJ2-5
cdr3_aa: CASSPWTGGLRRTQYF
cdr3_nt: TGTGCCAGCAGCCCGTGGACAGGGGGCTTGCGGAGGACCCAGTACTTC

v_call: TRBV6-5
cdr3_length: 15
clone_size: few
d_call: -
j_call: TRBJ2-5
cdr3_aa: CASSYSMQVQETQYF
cdr3_nt: TGTGCCAGCAGTTACTCGATGCAGGTCCAAGAGACCCAGTACTTC

v_call: TRBV4-3
cdr3_length: 16
clone_size: -
d_call: TRBD1
j_call: TRBJ2-2
cdr3_aa: CASSQGTGGMTGELFF
cdr3_nt: TGCGCCAGCAGCCAGGGGACAGGGGGCATGACCGGGGAGCTGTTTTTT

v_call: TRBV18
cdr3_length: 13
clone_size: few
d_call: -
j_call: TRBJ2-5
cdr3_aa: CASSPPGMETQYF
cdr3_nt: TGTGCCAGCTCACCACCAGGGATGGAGACCCAGTACTTC

v_call: TRBV7-3
cdr3_length: 20
clone_size: few
d_call: TRBD2
j_call: TRBJ2-5
cdr3_aa: CASSLTLFVGGTRWGETQYF
cdr3_nt: TGTGCCAGCAGCTTAACCCTGTTCGTCGGCGGGACTAGATGGGGGGAGACCCAGTACTTC

v_call: TRBV5-1
cdr3_length: 12
clone_size: -
d_call: -
j_call: TRBJ1-1
cdr3_aa: CASRLESTEAFF
cdr3_nt: TGCGCCAGCAGACTGGAAAGCACTGAAGCTTTCTTT

v_call: TRBV5-1
cdr3_length: 13
clone_size: many
d_call: -
j_call: TRBJ1-1
cdr3_aa: CASSLEMDTEAFF
cdr3_nt: TGCGCCAGCAGCTTGGAGATGGACACTGAAGCTTTCTTT

v_call: TRBV7-2
cdr3_length: 15
clone_size: -
d_call: TRBD2
j_call: TRBJ2-5
cdr3_aa: CASSSTSLAGETQYF
cdr3_nt: TGTGCCAGCAGCTCAACGAGCCTAGCGGGGGAGACCCAGTACTTC

v_call: TRBV10-3
cdr3_length: 16
clone_size: few
d_call: -
j_call: TRBJ1-2
cdr3_aa: CAISDSTFYPNYGYTF
cdr3_nt: TGTGCCATCAGTGACAGTACCTTTTACCCTAACTATGGCTACACCTTC

v_call: TRBV7-6
cdr3_length: 15
clone_size: -
d_call: TRBD1
j_call: TRBJ2-3
cdr3_aa: CASRKTGTDTDTQYF
cdr3_nt: TGTGCCAGCAGAAAGACCGGGACAGACACAGATACGCAGTATTTT

v_call: TRBV19
cdr3_length: 14
clone_size: -
d_call: -
j_call: TRBJ1-1
cdr3_aa: CASSIDPRDTEAFF
cdr3_nt: TGTGCCAGTAGTATAGACCCGCGGGACACTGAAGCTTTCTTT

v_call: TRBV11-2
cdr3_length: 17
clone_size: -
d_call: -
j_call: TRBJ1-5
cdr3_aa: CASSPEVGVNSNQPQHF
cdr3_nt: TGTGCCAGCAGCCCAGAGGTCGGGGTAAATAGCAATCAGCCCCAGCATTTT

v_call: TRBV30
cdr3_length: 15
clone_size: -
d_call: TRBD2
j_call: TRBJ2-5
cdr3_aa: CAWDPSGGAVETQYF
cdr3_nt: TGTGCCTGGGATCCTAGCGGGGGGGCTGTAGAGACCCAGTACTTC

v_call: TRBV5-1
cdr3_length: 15
clone_size: many
d_call: -
j_call: TRBJ2-1
cdr3_aa: CASSLLGGSYNEQFF
cdr3_nt: TGCGCCAGCAGCTTGTTAGGGGGCTCCTACAATGAGCAGTTCTTC

v_call: TRBV4-1
cdr3_length: 15
clone_size: -
d_call: -
j_call: TRBJ1-1
cdr3_aa: CASNQDWQGGTEAFF
cdr3_nt: TGCGCCAGCAACCAAGATTGGCAGGGTGGAACTGAAGCTTTCTTT

v_call: TRBV19
cdr3_length: 17
clone_size: few
d_call: -
j_call: TRBJ1-5
cdr3_aa: CASSTDEALYSNQPQHF
cdr3_nt: TGTGCCAGTAGTACGGACGAGGCCTTGTATAGCAATCAGCCCCAGCATTTT

v_call: TRBV7-8
cdr3_length: 17
clone_size: -
d_call: TRBD1
j_call: TRBJ1-2
cdr3_aa: CASNPLPRQGANYGYTF
cdr3_nt: TGTGCCAGCAACCCCTTACCCCGACAGGGGGCTAACTATGGCTACACCTTC

v_call: TRBV9
cdr3_length: 14
clone_size: -
d_call: -
j_call: TRBJ2-7
cdr3_aa: CASSRSAVINEQYF
cdr3_nt: TGTGCCAGCAGCCGTTCAGCCGTAATTAACGAGCAGTACTTC

v_call: TRBV10-3
cdr3_length: 17
clone_size: -
d_call: TRBD2
j_call: TRBJ2-2
cdr3_aa: CAISEKASGGAGGELFF
cdr3_nt: TGTGCCATCAGTGAGAAAGCTAGCGGGGGGGCCGGCGGGGAGCTGTTTTTT

v_call: TRBV5-4
cdr3_length: 13
clone_size: -
d_call: -
j_call: TRBJ2-3
cdr3_aa: CASSPEWTDTQYF
cdr3_nt: TGTGCCAGCAGCCCCGAATGGACAGATACGCAGTATTTT

v_call: TRBV12-3/TRBV12-4
cdr3_length: 15
clone_size: -
d_call: -
j_call: TRBJ2-3
cdr3_aa: CASSFGGQDTDTQYF
cdr3_nt: TGTGCCAGCAGTTTTGGGGGGCAGGACACAGATACGCAGTATTTT

v_call: TRBV14
cdr3_length: 13
clone_size: few
d_call: -
j_call: TRBJ2-1
cdr3_aa: CASSQDNRFEQFF
cdr3_nt: TGTGCCAGCAGCCAAGATAATCGGTTTGAGCAGTTCTTC

v_call: TRBV23-1
cdr3_length: 15
clone_size: few
d_call: -
j_call: TRBJ2-2
cdr3_aa: CASSQSGAGPGELFF
cdr3_nt: TGCGCCAGCAGTCAATCCGGAGCCGGCCCCGGGGAGCTGTTTTTT

v_call: TRBV4-2
cdr3_length: 19
clone_size: few
d_call: TRBD2
j_call: TRBJ2-1
cdr3_aa: CASSQDLGSGRGGYNEQFF
cdr3_nt: TGTGCCAGCAGCCAAGATCTAGGAAGTGGGCGGGGGGGATACAATGAGCAGTTCTTC

v_call: TRBV4-1
cdr3_length: 16
clone_size: -
d_call: -
j_call: TRBJ1-1
cdr3_aa: CASSPSEGLMNTEAFF
cdr3_nt: TGCGCCAGCAGCCCGTCAGAGGGGCTAATGAACACTGAAGCTTTCTTT

v_call: TRBV11-2
cdr3_length: 16
clone_size: -
d_call: TRBD1
j_call: TRBJ1-2
cdr3_aa: CASSLLTGVSNYGYTF
cdr3_nt: TGTGCCAGCAGCTTATTGACAGGGGTGTCTAACTATGGCTACACCTTC

v_call: TRBV27
cdr3_length: 13
clone_size: few
d_call: -
j_call: TRBJ2-2
cdr3_aa: CASSFLHTGELFF
cdr3_nt: TGTGCCAGCAGTTTTCTCCACACCGGGGAGCTGTTTTTT

v_call: TRBV7-2
cdr3_length: 16
clone_size: many
d_call: TRBD1
j_call: TRBJ2-3
cdr3_aa: CASSLGTGYSTDTQYF
cdr3_nt: TGTGCCAGCAGCTTAGGGACAGGCTATAGCACAGATACGCAGTATTTT

v_call: TRBV7-9
cdr3_length: 14
clone_size: few
d_call: TRBD1
j_call: TRBJ1-6
cdr3_aa: CASSFETGGSPLHF
cdr3_nt: TGTGCCAGCAGCTTCGAGACAGGGGGCTCACCCCTCCACTTT

v_call: TRBV5-6
cdr3_length: 15
clone_size: -
d_call: -
j_call: TRBJ2-1
cdr3_aa: CASSFKVGLYNEQFF
cdr3_nt: TGTGCCAGCAGCTTCAAAGTGGGGCTCTACAATGAGCAGTTCTTC

v_call: TRBV6-5
cdr3_length: 12
clone_size: -
d_call: -
j_call: TRBJ2-7
cdr3_aa: CASSSQTSEQYF
cdr3_nt: TGTGCCAGCAGTTCACAGACGTCCGAGCAGTACTTC

v_call: TRBV5-5
cdr3_length: 15
clone_size: few
d_call: TRBD1
j_call: TRBJ2-4
cdr3_aa: CASSLVGQGGDIQYF
cdr3_nt: TGTGCCAGCAGCTTGGTTGGACAGGGTGGGGACATTCAGTACTTC

v_call: TRBV28
cdr3_length: 16
clone_size: -
d_call: -
j_call: TRBJ1-3
cdr3_aa: CASSVGGGNSGNTIYF
cdr3_nt: TGTGCCAGTTCTGTCGGAGGGGGAAATTCTGGAAACACCATATATTTT

v_call: TRBV7-3
cdr3_length: 13
clone_size: -
d_call: TRBD1
j_call: TRBJ1-1
cdr3_aa: CASSFPGTAEAFF
cdr3_nt: TGTGCCAGCAGCTTCCCCGGGACAGCTGAAGCTTTCTTT

v_call: TRBV6-1
cdr3_length: 16
clone_size: few
d_call: TRBD1
j_call: TRBJ2-3
cdr3_aa: CASSRDRGVGTDTQYF
cdr3_nt: TGTGCCAGCTCCCGGGACAGGGGGGTCGGCACAGATACGCAGTATTTT

v_call: TRBV2
cdr3_length: 15
clone_size: few
d_call: -
j_call: TRBJ2-1
cdr3_aa: CASRGIKEGYNEQFF
cdr3_nt: TGTGCCAGCAGGGGCATTAAGGAGGGCTACAATGAGCAGTTCTTC

v_call: TRBV4-2
cdr3_length: 17
clone_size: -
d_call: -
j_call: TRBJ1-1
cdr3_aa: CASSSPPDHTLNTEAFF
cdr3_nt: TGTGCCAGCAGCTCCCCCCCTGACCACACGTTGAACACTGAAGCTTTCTTT